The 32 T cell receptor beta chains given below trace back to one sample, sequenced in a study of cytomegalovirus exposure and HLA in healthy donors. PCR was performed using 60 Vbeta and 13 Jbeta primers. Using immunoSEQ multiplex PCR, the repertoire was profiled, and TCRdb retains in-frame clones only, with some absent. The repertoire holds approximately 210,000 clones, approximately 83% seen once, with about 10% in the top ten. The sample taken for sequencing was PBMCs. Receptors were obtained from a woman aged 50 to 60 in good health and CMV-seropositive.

CDR3 coding DNA: TGTGCCACCAGCAGAGATAGAACGCCCTACAATGAGCAGTTCTTC. Encoded protein: CATSRDRTPYNEQFF. The V and J genes are TRBV15 and TRBJ2-1; D remains ambiguous. The germline V gene has CDR1 LNHNV and CDR2 YYDKDF (reference sequence). This CDR3 has 15 amino acids. Trimming pared 0 bases from V and 2 bases from J, leaving 8 bases between. Full variable domain (remainder filled in from reference TRBV15 and TRBJ2-1): DAMVIQNPRYQVTQFGKPVTLSCSQTLNHNVMYWYQQKSSQAPKLLFHYYDKDFNNEADTPDNFQSRRPNTSFCFLDIRSPGLGDTAMYLCATSRDRTPYNEQFFGPGTRLTVL.

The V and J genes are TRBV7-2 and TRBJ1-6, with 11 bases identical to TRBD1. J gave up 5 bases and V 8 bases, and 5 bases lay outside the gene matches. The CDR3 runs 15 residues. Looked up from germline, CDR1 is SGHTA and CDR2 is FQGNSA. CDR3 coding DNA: TGTGCCAGCCGAGGACAGGGGGCACATAATTCACCCCTCCACTTT. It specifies CASRGQGAHNSPLHF.

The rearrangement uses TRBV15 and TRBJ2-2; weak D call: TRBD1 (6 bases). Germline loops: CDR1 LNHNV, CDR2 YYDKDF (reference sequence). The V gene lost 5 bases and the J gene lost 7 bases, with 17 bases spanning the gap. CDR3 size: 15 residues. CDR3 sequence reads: CATSGVGGSFGELFF. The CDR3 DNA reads TGTGCCACCAGCGGAGTTGGGGGCTCCTTCGGGGAGCTGTTTTTT.

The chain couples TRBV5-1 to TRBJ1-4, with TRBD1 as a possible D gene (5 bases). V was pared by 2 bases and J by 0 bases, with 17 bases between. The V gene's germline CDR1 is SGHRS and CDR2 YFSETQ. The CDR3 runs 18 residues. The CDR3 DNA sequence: TGCGCCAGCAGCTTCCGGGGCAGGACTAGTGCAACTAATGAAAAACTGTTTTTT. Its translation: CASSFRGRTSATNEKLFF.

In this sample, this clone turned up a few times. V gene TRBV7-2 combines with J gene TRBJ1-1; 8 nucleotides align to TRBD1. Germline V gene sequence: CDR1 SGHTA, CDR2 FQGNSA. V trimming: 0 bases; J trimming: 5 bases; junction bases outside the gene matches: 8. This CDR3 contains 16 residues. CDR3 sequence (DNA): TGTGCCAGCAGCTTAGCGCCTACAGGGGGTAGTACTGAAGCTTTCTTT. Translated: CASSLAPTGGSTEAFF.

The CDR3 DNA follows: TGTGCCAGCAGTGACTCGTCAGCGGGGGGGCCCGGGGAGCTGTTTTTT. It codes for CASSDSSAGGPGELFF. The chain couples TRBV6-4 to TRBJ2-2; 10 bases map to TRBD2. CDR1 MRHNA and CDR2 SNTAGT come from the germline V gene. After removal of 0 bases from V and 6 bases from J, the junction contained 4 bases not matched to a gene. The CDR3 has 16 residues.

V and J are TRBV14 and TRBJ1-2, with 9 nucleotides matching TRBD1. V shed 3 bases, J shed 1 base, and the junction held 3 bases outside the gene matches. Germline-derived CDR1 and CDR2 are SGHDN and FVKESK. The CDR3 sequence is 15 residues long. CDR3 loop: CASSQPGQGNYGYTF. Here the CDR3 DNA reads TGTGCCAGCAGCCAGCCGGGACAGGGTAACTATGGCTACACCTTC.

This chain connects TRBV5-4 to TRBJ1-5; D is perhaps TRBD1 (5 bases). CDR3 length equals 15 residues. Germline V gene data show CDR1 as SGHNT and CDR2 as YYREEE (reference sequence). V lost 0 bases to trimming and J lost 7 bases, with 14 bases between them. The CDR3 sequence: CASSLVSGSSQPQHF. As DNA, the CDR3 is TGTGCCAGCAGCTTGGTTTCAGGGTCGTCCCAGCCCCAGCATTTT. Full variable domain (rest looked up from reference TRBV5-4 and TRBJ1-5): ETGVTQSPTHLIKTRGQQVTLRCSSQSGHNTVSWYQQALGQGPQFIFQYYREEENGRGNFPPRFSGLQFPNYSSELNVNALELDDSALYLCASSLVSGSSQPQHFGDGTRLSIL.

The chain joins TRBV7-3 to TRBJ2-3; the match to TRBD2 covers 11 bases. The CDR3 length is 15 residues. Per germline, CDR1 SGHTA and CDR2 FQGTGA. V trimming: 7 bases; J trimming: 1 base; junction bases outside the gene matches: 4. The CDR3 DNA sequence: TGTGCCAGCACCCTAGCGGGGGGAGGCACAGATACGCAGTATTTT. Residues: CASTLAGGGTDTQYF.

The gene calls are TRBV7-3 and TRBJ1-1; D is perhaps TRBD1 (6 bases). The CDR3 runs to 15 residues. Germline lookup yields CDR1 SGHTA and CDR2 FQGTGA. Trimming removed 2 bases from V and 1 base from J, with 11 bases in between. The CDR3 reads CASSLSPGQNTEAFF. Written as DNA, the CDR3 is TGTGCCAGCAGCTTATCCCCGGGACAGAACACTGAAGCTTTCTTT. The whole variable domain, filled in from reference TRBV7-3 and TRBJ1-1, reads GAGVSQTPSNKVTEKGKYVELRCDPISGHTALYWYRQSLGQGPEFLIYFQGTGAADDSGLPNDRFFAVRPEGSVSTLKIQRTERGDSAVYLCASSLSPGQNTEAFFGQGTRLTVV.

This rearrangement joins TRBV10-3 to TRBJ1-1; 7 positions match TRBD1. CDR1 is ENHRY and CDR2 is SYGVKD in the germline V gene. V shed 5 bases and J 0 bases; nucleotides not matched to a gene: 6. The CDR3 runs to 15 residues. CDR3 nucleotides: TGTGCCATCAGTAAGGGACAGCAGTTGAACACTGAAGCTTTCTTT. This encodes CAISKGQQLNTEAFF.

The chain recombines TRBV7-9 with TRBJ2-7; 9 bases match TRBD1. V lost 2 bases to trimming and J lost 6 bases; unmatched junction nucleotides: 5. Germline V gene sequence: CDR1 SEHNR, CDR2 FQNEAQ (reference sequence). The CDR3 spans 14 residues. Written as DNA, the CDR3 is TGTGCCAGCAGCTTATACAGGGGGCAGAGCGAGCAGTACTTC. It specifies CASSLYRGQSEQYF.

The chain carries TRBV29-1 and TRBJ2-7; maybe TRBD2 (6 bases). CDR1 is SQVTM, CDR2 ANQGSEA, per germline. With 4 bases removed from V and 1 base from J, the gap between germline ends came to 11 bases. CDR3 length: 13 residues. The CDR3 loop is CSVVPGGSYEQYF. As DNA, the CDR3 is TGCAGCGTTGTCCCCGGGGGATCCTACGAGCAGTACTTC.

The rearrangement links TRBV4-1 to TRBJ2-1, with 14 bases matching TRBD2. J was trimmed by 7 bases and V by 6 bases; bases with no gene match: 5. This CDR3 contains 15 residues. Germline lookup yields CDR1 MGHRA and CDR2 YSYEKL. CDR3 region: CASRTGTSGGNEQFF. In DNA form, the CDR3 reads TGCGCCAGCAGAACCGGGACTAGCGGGGGAAATGAGCAGTTCTTC.

The CDR3 is CASKGTGLGEQYF. For the CDR3, the DNA is TGTGCCAGCAAAGGGACAGGGTTAGGAGAGCAGTACTTC. This chain connects TRBV2 to TRBJ2-7; 9 nucleotides agree with TRBD1. Germline values: CDR1 SNHLY, CDR2 FYNNEI. The CDR3 spans 13 residues. Germline trimming cut 7 bases from V and 7 bases from J; bases unmatched to any gene: 8. The full variable domain, in which reference TRBV2 and TRBJ2-7 provide the parts outside the CDR3, is EPEVTQTPSHQVTQMGQEVILRCVPISNHLYFYWYRQILGQKVEFLVSFYNNEISEKSEIFDDQFSVERPDGSNFTLKIRSTKLEDSAMYFCASKGTGLGEQYFGPGTRLTVT.

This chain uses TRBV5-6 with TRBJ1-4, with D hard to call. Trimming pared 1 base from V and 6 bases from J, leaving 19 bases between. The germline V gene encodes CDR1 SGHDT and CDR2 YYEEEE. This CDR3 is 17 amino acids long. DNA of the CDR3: TGTGCCAGCAGCTTGAATGGTCTATCCCGCATTGATGAAAAACTGTTTTTT. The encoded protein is CASSLNGLSRIDEKLFF.

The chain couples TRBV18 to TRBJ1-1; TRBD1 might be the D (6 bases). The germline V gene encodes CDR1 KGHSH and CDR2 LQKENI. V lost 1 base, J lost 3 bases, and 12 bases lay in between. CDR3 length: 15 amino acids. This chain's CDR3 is CASSPRGGRDTEAFF. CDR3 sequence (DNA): TGTGCCAGCTCACCACGGGGGGGGCGGGACACTGAAGCTTTCTTT.

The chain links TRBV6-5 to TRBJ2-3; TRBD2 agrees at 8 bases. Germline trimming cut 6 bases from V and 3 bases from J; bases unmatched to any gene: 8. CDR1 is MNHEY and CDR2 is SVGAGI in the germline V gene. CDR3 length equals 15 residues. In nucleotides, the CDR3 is TGTGCCAGCAGCTCCGTGGCGGGGGGAACAGATACGCAGTATTTT. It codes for CASSSVAGGTDTQYF.

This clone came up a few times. The DNA of the CDR3 is TGTGCCTGGAGTGGACAGGTCGGGGAGACCCAGTACTTC. Its translation is CAWSGQVGETQYF. The V gene is TRBV30, the J gene TRBJ2-5, with D possibly matching TRBD1 (6 bases). V shed 1 base and J shed 5 bases, with 11 bases lying between them. The germline CDR1 and CDR2 sequences are GTSNPN and SVGIG (reference sequence). The CDR3 has 13 amino acids.

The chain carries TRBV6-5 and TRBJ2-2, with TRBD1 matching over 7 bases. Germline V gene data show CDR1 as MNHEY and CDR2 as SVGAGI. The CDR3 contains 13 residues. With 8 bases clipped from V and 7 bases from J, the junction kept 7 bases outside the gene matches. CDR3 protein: CASYRGVDGELFF. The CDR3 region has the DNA TGTGCCAGCTACAGGGGAGTTGACGGGGAGCTGTTTTTT.

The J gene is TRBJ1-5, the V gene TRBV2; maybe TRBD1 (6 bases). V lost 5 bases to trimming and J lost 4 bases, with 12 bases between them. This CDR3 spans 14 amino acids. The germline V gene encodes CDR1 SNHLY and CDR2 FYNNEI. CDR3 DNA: TGTGCCAGCAGTTCCAGGGGAGGGAATCAGCCCCAGCATTTT. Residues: CASSSRGGNQPQHF.

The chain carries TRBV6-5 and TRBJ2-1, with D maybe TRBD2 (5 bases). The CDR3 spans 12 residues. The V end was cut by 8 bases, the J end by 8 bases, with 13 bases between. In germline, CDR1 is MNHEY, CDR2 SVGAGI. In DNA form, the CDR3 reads TGTGCCAGCCTCTCCTTCGGGGATGAGCAGTTCTTC. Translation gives CASLSFGDEQFF.

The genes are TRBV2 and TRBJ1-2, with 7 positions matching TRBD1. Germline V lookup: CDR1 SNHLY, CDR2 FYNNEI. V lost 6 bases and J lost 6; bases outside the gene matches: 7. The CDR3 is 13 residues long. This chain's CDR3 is CASRALDRDGYTF. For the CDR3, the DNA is TGTGCCAGCAGGGCCCTAGACAGGGATGGCTACACCTTC.

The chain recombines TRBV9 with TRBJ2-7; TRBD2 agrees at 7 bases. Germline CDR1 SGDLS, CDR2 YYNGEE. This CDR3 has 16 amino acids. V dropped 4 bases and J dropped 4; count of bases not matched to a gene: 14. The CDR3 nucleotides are TGTGCCAGCAGCCCAGGGACTATCCCCACATCTTACGAGCAGTACTTC. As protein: CASSPGTIPTSYEQYF.

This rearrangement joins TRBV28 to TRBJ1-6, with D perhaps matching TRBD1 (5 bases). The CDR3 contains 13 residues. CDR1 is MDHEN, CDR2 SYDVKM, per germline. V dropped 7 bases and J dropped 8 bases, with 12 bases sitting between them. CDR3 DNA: TGTGCCAGCATCAGGGAACGGTATTCACCCCTCCACTTT. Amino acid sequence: CASIRERYSPLHF.

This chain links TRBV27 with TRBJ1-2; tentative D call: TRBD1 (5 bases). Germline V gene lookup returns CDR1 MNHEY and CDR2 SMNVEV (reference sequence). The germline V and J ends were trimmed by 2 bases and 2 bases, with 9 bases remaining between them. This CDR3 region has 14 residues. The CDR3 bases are TGTGCCAGCAGTTTAAGAAGACAGAACTATGGCTACACCTTC. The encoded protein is CASSLRRQNYGYTF.

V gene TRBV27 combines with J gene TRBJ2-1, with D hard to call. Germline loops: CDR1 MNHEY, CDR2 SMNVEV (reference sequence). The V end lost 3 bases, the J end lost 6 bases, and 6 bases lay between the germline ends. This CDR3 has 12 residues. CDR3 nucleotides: TGTGCCAGCAGTTTCGTCGGCAATGAGCAGTTCTTC. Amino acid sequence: CASSFVGNEQFF.

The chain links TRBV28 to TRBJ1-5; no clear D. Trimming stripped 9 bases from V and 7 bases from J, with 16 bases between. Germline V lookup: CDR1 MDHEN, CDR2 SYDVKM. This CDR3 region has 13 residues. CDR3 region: CASARGGNQPQHF. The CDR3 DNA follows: TGTGCCAGTGCACGGGGTGGGAACCAGCCCCAGCATTTT. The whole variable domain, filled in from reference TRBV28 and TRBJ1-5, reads DVKVTQSSRYLVKRTGEKVFLECVQDMDHENMFWYRQDPGLGLRLIYFSYDVKMKEKGDIPEGYSVSREKKERFSLILESASTNQTSMYLCASARGGNQPQHFGDGTRLSIL.

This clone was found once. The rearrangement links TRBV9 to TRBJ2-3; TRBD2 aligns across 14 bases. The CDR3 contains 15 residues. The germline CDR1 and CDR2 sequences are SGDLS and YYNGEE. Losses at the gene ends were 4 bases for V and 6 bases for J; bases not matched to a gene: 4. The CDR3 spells CASSTRTSGGDTQYF. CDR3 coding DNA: TGTGCCAGCAGCACTCGGACTAGCGGGGGGGATACGCAGTATTTT.

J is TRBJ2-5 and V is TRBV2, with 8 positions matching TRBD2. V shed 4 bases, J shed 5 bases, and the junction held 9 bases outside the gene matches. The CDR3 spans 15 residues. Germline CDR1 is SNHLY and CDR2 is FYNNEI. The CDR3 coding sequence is TGTGCCAGCAGTGCTGGACTAGCCTCTAGGGAGACCCAGTACTTC. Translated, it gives CASSAGLASRETQYF.

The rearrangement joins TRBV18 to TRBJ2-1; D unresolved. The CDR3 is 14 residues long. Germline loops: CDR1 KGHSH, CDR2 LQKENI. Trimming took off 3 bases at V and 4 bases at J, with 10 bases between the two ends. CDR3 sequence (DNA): TGTGCCAGCTCACCCCCGGTCATATACAATGAGCAGTTCTTC. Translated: CASSPPVIYNEQFF.

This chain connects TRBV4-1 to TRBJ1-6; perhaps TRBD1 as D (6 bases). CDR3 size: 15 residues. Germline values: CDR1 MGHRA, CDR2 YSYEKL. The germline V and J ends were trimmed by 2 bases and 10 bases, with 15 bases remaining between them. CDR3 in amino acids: CASSQQTGLGSPLHF. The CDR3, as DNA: TGCGCCAGCAGCCAACAGACAGGCCTCGGGTCACCCCTCCACTTT.